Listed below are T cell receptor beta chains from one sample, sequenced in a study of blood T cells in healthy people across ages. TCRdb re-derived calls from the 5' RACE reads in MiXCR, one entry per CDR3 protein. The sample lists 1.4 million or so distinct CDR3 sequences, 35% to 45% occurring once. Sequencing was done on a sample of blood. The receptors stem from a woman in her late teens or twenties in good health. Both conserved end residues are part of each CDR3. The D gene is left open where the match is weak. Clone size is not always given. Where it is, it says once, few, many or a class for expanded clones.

CDR3 protein: CASSSTSGSDEQYF
CDR3 DNA: TGTGCCAGCAGTTCAACTAGCGGGAGCGACGAGCAGTACTTC
D gene: TRBD2
clone size: many
J gene: TRBJ2-7
V gene: TRBV12-3/TRBV12-4

CDR3 protein: CASIRRGVSYNEQFF
CDR3 DNA: TGTGCCAGCATCCGGCGGGGGGTCAGCTACAATGAGCAGTTCTTC
D gene: TRBD2
clone size: NA
J gene: TRBJ2-1
V gene: TRBV2

CDR3 protein: CASSLGLSWTDTQYF
CDR3 DNA: TGTGCCAGCAGCTTAGGACTTTCTTGGACAGATACGCAGTATTTT
D gene: NA
clone size: NA
J gene: TRBJ2-3
V gene: TRBV7-6

CDR3 protein: CASSYYTSGAYNEQFF
CDR3 DNA: TGTGCCAGCAGTTACTATACTAGCGGGGCTTACAATGAGCAGTTCTTC
D gene: TRBD2
clone size: few
J gene: TRBJ2-1
V gene: TRBV6-5

CDR3 protein: CATSRDVDGYTF
CDR3 DNA: TGTGCCACCAGCAGAGATGTGGATGGCTACACCTTC
D gene: NA
clone size: few
J gene: TRBJ1-2
V gene: TRBV15

CDR3 protein: CASSEGGQTVQYF
CDR3 DNA: TGTGCCAGCAGTGAAGGGGGGCAGACGGTCCAGTACTTC
D gene: NA
clone size: NA
J gene: TRBJ2-7
V gene: TRBV6-1

CDR3 protein: CASSLPGTGSRSYNEQFF
CDR3 DNA: TGTGCCAGCAGCCTCCCCGGGACAGGGAGTCGATCCTACAATGAGCAGTTCTTC
D gene: TRBD1
clone size: many
J gene: TRBJ2-1
V gene: TRBV7-9

CDR3 protein: CASSSLAWEQYF
CDR3 DNA: TGTGCCAGCAGCTCACTAGCGTGGGAGCAGTACTTC
D gene: TRBD2
clone size: few
J gene: TRBJ2-7
V gene: TRBV7-2

CDR3 protein: CASSLEPGSAGYTF
CDR3 DNA: TGTGCCAGCAGCTTAGAGCCGGGCAGCGCTGGCTACACCTTC
D gene: NA
clone size: few
J gene: TRBJ1-2
V gene: TRBV11-2

CDR3 protein: CSAPGQGYEKLFF
CDR3 DNA: TGCAGTGCGCCGGGACAGGGGTATGAAAAACTGTTTTTT
D gene: TRBD1
clone size: NA
J gene: TRBJ1-4
V gene: TRBV20-1

CDR3 protein: CASIPTRATQYF
CDR3 DNA: TGCGCCAGCATCCCCACACGAGCGACCCAGTACTTC
D gene: NA
clone size: NA
J gene: TRBJ2-5
V gene: TRBV5-1

CDR3 protein: CASSSLSSGIGYEQYF
CDR3 DNA: TGTGCCAGCAGTTCCTTATCTAGCGGGATAGGCTACGAGCAGTACTTC
D gene: TRBD2
clone size: few
J gene: TRBJ2-7
V gene: TRBV28

CDR3 protein: CASSLSVGGEQFF
CDR3 DNA: TGTGCCAGCAGCTTATCAGTGGGTGGGGAGCAGTTCTTC
D gene: NA
clone size: NA
J gene: TRBJ2-1
V gene: TRBV7-9

CDR3 protein: CSARVVRGTSNYNKQFF
CDR3 DNA: TGCAGTGCTAGAGTAGTAAGAGGGACTAGCAACTACAATAAGCAGTTCTTC
D gene: TRBD2
clone size: NA
J gene: TRBJ2-1
V gene: TRBV20-1

CDR3 protein: CSARTGELNGYTF
CDR3 DNA: TGCAGTGCTAGGACAGGGGAGTTGAACGGCTACACCTTC
D gene: TRBD1
clone size: NA
J gene: TRBJ1-2
V gene: TRBV20-1

CDR3 protein: CASSSRRDRGYRDQPQHF
CDR3 DNA: TGTGCCAGCAGTTCACGTCGGGACAGGGGGTATAGAGATCAGCCCCAGCATTTT
D gene: TRBD1
clone size: once
J gene: TRBJ1-5
V gene: TRBV27

CDR3 protein: CASSFIVGETQYF
CDR3 DNA: TGCGCCAGCAGCTTTATAGTGGGAGAGACCCAGTACTTC
D gene: NA
clone size: many
J gene: TRBJ2-5
V gene: TRBV5-1

CDR3 protein: CASSQAVGTYEQYF
CDR3 DNA: TGTGCCAGCAGCCAAGCAGTGGGCACCTACGAGCAGTACTTC
D gene: NA
clone size: few
J gene: TRBJ2-7
V gene: TRBV4-2

CDR3 protein: CASSHRGQLEKLFF
CDR3 DNA: TGTGCCAGCAGCCACCGGGGACAGCTTGAAAAACTGTTTTTT
D gene: TRBD1
clone size: once
J gene: TRBJ1-4
V gene: TRBV9

CDR3 protein: CASTLLGLGEKLFF
CDR3 DNA: TGTGCCAGCACCTTGCTGGGCCTGGGTGAAAAACTGTTTTTT
D gene: NA
clone size: few
J gene: TRBJ1-4
V gene: TRBV12-3/TRBV12-4

CDR3 protein: CASSQEVSRDRLNSPLHF
CDR3 DNA: TGTGCCAGCAGCCAAGAAGTTTCGCGGGACAGGCTTAATTCACCCCTCCACTTT
D gene: TRBD1
clone size: NA
J gene: TRBJ1-6
V gene: TRBV4-2

CDR3 protein: CASTPYRDSNQPQHF
CDR3 DNA: TGTGCCAGCACGCCTTACAGGGATAGCAATCAGCCCCAGCATTTT
D gene: NA
clone size: few
J gene: TRBJ1-5
V gene: TRBV6-2/TRBV6-3

CDR3 protein: CASSEPLDPSEQYF
CDR3 DNA: TGTGCCAGCAGTGAACCTTTAGACCCCTCCGAGCAGTACTTC
D gene: NA
clone size: few
J gene: TRBJ2-7
V gene: TRBV25-1

CDR3 protein: CASSLGVGQNGYTF
CDR3 DNA: TGTGCCAGCAGTTTAGGCGTGGGGCAGAATGGCTACACCTTC
D gene: NA
clone size: NA
J gene: TRBJ1-2
V gene: TRBV12-3/TRBV12-4

CDR3 protein: CSAPVGWDTQYF
CDR3 DNA: TGCAGTGCGCCGGTCGGATGGGATACGCAGTATTTT
D gene: NA
clone size: NA
J gene: TRBJ2-3
V gene: TRBV20-1

CDR3 protein: CSAPGWTGAKNIQYF
CDR3 DNA: TGCAGTGCCCCCGGGTGGACAGGGGCCAAAAACATTCAGTACTTC
D gene: TRBD1
clone size: NA
J gene: TRBJ2-4
V gene: TRBV20-1

CDR3 protein: CASSYSRTENSPLHF
CDR3 DNA: TGTGCCAGCAGTTACTCCCGGACGGAGAATTCACCCCTCCACTTT
D gene: NA
clone size: NA
J gene: TRBJ1-6
V gene: TRBV6-2/TRBV6-3

CDR3 protein: CASRREGRTYEQYF
CDR3 DNA: TGTGCCAGCAGGCGGGAGGGTCGAACCTACGAGCAGTACTTC
D gene: TRBD2
clone size: many
J gene: TRBJ2-7
V gene: TRBV12-3/TRBV12-4

CDR3 protein: CASSRWTGETMNTEAFF
CDR3 DNA: TGCGCCAGCAGTCGGTGGACAGGGGAGACTATGAACACTGAAGCTTTCTTT
D gene: TRBD1
clone size: few
J gene: TRBJ1-1
V gene: TRBV5-1

CDR3 protein: CASSLGPTSGGENEQFF
CDR3 DNA: TGTGCCAGCAGCCTAGGCCCTACTAGCGGGGGTGAGAATGAGCAGTTCTTC
D gene: TRBD2
clone size: once
J gene: TRBJ2-1
V gene: TRBV7-2

CDR3 protein: CASKGTVRTEAFF
CDR3 DNA: TGTGCCAGCAAAGGGACCGTCCGGACTGAAGCTTTCTTT
D gene: NA
clone size: few
J gene: TRBJ1-1
V gene: TRBV25-1

CDR3 protein: CASTPGGRSYNEQFF
CDR3 DNA: TGTGCCAGTACTCCGGGCGGGCGCTCCTACAATGAGCAGTTCTTC
D gene: NA
clone size: NA
J gene: TRBJ2-1
V gene: TRBV19

CDR3 protein: CASSQSLYNEQYF
CDR3 DNA: TGTGCCAGCAGCCAATCTCTCTACAATGAGCAGTACTTC
D gene: NA
clone size: NA
J gene: TRBJ2-5
V gene: TRBV16

CDR3 protein: CASMGANYGYTF
CDR3 DNA: TGTGCCAGCATGGGGGCTAACTATGGCTACACCTTC
D gene: NA
clone size: few
J gene: TRBJ1-2
V gene: TRBV27

CDR3 protein: CASSVITSGNTETQYF
CDR3 DNA: TGTGCCAGCAGCGTAATAACTAGCGGGAACACAGAGACGCAGTATTTT
D gene: TRBD2
clone size: NA
J gene: TRBJ2-3
V gene: TRBV9

CDR3 protein: CASSRGGYNKQYF
CDR3 DNA: TGTGCCAGCAGCAGGGGAGGATACAATAAGCAGTACTTC
D gene: NA
clone size: NA
J gene: TRBJ2-5
V gene: TRBV6-2/TRBV6-3

CDR3 protein: CASSPHDGRSTNEQYF
CDR3 DNA: TGTGCCAGCAGCCCCCACGATGGTAGATCAACGAACGAGCAGTACTTC
D gene: NA
clone size: NA
J gene: TRBJ2-7
V gene: TRBV7-2

CDR3 protein: CASSLSEGLGYTF
CDR3 DNA: TGTGCCAGCAGTTTATCGGAGGGTCTCGGCTACACCTTC
D gene: NA
clone size: NA
J gene: TRBJ1-2
V gene: TRBV27

CDR3 protein: CASSYSHRVNTEAFF
CDR3 DNA: TGTGCCAGCAGTTACTCACACAGGGTGAACACTGAAGCTTTCTTT
D gene: NA
clone size: NA
J gene: TRBJ1-1
V gene: TRBV6-2/TRBV6-3

CDR3 protein: CASSLGSGGTQFF
CDR3 DNA: TGTGCCAGCAGCTTAGGTTCAGGTGGGACCCAGTTCTTC
D gene: NA
clone size: NA
J gene: TRBJ2-1
V gene: TRBV7-8

CDR3 protein: CASTKDGTYNEQFF
CDR3 DNA: TGTGCCAGCACCAAGGACGGCACCTACAATGAGCAGTTCTTC
D gene: NA
clone size: many
J gene: TRBJ2-1
V gene: TRBV7-9

CDR3 protein: CASSLQQGAGETQYF
CDR3 DNA: TGTGCCAGCAGTTTACAACAGGGGGCGGGAGAGACCCAGTACTTC
D gene: TRBD1
clone size: NA
J gene: TRBJ2-5
V gene: TRBV28

CDR3 protein: CASSLDVGAKNIQYF
CDR3 DNA: TGTGCCAGCAGCTTGGACGTGGGGGCCAAAAACATTCAGTACTTC
D gene: NA
clone size: NA
J gene: TRBJ2-4
V gene: TRBV5-6

CDR3 protein: CASRDGGAGADTQYF
CDR3 DNA: TGTGCCAGCAGGGACGGGGGGGCTGGAGCAGATACGCAGTATTTT
D gene: TRBD2
clone size: many
J gene: TRBJ2-3
V gene: TRBV12-3/TRBV12-4

CDR3 protein: CASWDRGISYGYTF
CDR3 DNA: TGTGCCAGTTGGGACCGGGGAATCAGCTATGGCTACACCTTC
D gene: NA
clone size: many
J gene: TRBJ1-2
V gene: TRBV6-6